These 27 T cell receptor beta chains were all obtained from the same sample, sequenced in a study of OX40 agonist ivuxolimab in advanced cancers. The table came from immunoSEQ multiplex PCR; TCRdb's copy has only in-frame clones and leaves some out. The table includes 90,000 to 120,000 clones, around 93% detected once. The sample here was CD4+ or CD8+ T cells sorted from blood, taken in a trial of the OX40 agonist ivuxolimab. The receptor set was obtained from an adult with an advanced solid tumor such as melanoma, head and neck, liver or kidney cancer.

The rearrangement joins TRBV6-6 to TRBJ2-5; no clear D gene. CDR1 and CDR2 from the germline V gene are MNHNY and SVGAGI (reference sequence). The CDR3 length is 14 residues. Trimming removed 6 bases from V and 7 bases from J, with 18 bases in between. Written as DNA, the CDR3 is TGTGCCAGCAGACCTAGGACGGCCGAAGGGACCCAGTACTTC. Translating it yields CASRPRTAEGTQYF.

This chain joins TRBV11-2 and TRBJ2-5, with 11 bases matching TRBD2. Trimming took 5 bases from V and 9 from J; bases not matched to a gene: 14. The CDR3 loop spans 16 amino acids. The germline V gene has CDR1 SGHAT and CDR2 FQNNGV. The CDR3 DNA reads TGTGCCAGCAGCCCCTGGGGTAGCGGGAGGGAGGGTGCCCAGTACTTC. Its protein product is CASSPWGSGREGAQYF.

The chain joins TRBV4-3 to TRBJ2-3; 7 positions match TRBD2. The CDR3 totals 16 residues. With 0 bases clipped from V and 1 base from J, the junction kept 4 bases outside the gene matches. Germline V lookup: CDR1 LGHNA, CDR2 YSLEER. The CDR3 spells CASSQEAGLRTDTQYF. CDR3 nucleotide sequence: TGCGCCAGCAGCCAAGAAGCGGGACTTCGCACAGATACGCAGTATTTT.

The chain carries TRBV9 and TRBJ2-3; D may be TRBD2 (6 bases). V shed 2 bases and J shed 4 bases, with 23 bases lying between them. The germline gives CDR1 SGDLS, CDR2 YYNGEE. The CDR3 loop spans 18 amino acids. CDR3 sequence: CASSVIFAGNGIPDTQYF. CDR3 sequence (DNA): TGTGCCAGCAGCGTCATTTTCGCGGGGAATGGTATCCCAGATACGCAGTATTTT.

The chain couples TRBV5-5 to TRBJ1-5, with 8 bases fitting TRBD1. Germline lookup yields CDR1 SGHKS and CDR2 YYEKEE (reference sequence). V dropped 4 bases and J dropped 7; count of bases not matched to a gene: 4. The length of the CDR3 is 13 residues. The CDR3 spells CASSDTGGQPQHF. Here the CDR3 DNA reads TGTGCCAGCAGCGACACAGGGGGACAGCCCCAGCATTTT.

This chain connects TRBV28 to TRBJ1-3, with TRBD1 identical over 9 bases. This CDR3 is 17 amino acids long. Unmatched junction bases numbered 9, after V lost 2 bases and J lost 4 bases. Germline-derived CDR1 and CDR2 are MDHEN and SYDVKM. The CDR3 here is CASSLPRTGEGGNTIYF. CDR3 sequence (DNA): TGTGCCAGCAGTTTACCCCGGACAGGGGAAGGGGGAAACACCATATATTTT.

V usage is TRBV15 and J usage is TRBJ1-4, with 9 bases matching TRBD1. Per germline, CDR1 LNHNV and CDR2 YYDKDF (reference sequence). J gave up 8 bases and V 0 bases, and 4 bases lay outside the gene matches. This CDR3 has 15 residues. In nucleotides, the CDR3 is TGTGCCACCAGCAGAGATGGACAGGGGATGGAAAAACTGTTTTTT. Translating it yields CATSRDGQGMEKLFF.

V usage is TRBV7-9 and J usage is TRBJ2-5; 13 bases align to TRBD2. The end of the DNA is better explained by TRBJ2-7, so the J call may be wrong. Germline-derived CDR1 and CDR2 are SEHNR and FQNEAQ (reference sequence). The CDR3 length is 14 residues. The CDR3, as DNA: TGTGCCAGCAGCTATGGACTAGCGGGAGACGAGCAGTACTTC. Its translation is CASSYGLAGDEQYF.

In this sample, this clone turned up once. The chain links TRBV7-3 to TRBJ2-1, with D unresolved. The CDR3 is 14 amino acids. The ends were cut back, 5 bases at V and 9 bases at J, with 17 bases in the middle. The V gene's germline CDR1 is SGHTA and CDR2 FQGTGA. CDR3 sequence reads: CASSPETSSPEQFF. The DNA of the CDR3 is TGTGCCAGCAGCCCAGAGACATCCTCACCTGAGCAGTTCTTC. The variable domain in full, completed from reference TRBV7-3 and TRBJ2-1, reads GAGVSQTPSNKVTEKGKYVELRCDPISGHTALYWYRQSLGQGPEFLIYFQGTGAADDSGLPNDRFFAVRPEGSVSTLKIQRTERGDSAVYLCASSPETSSPEQFFGPGTRLTVL.

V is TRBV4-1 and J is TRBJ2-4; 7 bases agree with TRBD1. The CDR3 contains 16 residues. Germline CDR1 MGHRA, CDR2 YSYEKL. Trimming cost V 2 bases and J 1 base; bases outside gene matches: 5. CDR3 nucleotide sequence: TGCGCCAGCAGCCAACCTGACAGGGAGGCCAAAAACATTCAGTACTTC. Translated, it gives CASSQPDREAKNIQYF.

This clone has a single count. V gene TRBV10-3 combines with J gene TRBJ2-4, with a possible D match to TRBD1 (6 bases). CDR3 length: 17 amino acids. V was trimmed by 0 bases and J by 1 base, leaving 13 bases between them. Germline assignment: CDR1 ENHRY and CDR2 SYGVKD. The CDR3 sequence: CAISESAGDPAKNIQYF. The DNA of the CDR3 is TGTGCCATCAGTGAGTCTGCAGGGGATCCGGCCAAAAACATTCAGTACTTC.

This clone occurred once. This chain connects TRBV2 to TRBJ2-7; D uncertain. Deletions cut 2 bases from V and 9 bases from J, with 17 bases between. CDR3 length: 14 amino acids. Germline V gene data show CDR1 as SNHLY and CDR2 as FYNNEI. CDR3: CASSEMAVPRGQYF. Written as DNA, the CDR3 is TGTGCCAGCAGTGAAATGGCAGTCCCCCGCGGGCAGTACTTC.

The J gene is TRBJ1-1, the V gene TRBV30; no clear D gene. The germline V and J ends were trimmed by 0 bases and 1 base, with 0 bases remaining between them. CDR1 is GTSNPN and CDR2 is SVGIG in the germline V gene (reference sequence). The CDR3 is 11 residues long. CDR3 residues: CAWSVNTEAFF. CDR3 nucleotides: TGTGCCTGGAGTGTGAACACTGAAGCTTTCTTT.

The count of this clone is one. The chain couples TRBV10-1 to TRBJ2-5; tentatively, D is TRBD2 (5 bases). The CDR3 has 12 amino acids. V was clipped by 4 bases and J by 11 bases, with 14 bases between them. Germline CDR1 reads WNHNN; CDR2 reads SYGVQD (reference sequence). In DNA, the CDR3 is TGCGCCAGCAGTGTCAGCGGCCCGGAGCAGTACTTC. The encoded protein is CASSVSGPEQYF.

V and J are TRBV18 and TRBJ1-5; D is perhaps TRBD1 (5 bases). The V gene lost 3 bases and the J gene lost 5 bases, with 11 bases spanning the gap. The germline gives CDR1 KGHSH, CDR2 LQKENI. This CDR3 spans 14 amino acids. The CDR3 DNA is TGTGCCAGCTCACCTTCAGGGCTGGATCAGCCCCAGCATTTT. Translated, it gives CASSPSGLDQPQHF.

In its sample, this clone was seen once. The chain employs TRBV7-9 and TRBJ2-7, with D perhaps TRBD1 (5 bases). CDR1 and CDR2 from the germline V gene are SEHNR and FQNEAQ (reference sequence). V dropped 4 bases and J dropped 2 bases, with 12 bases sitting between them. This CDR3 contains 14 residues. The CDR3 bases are TGTGCCAGCAGCTCGCCAGGGAAGCCCTACGAGCAGTACTTC. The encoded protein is CASSSPGKPYEQYF.

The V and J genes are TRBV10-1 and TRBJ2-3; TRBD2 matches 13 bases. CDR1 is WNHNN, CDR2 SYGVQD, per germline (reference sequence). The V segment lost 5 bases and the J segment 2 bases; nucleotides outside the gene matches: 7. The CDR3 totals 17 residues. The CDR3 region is CASSLGLAGLFTDTQYF. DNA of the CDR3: TGCGCCAGCAGTCTGGGACTAGCGGGGTTATTCACAGATACGCAGTATTTT.

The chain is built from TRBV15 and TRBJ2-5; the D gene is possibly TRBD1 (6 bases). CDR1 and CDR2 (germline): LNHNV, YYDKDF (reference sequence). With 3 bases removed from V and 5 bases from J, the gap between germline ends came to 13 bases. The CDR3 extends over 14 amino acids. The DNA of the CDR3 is TGTGCCACCAGCAGCCAGGGGCAGGGTGAGACCCAGTACTTC. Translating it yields CATSSQGQGETQYF.

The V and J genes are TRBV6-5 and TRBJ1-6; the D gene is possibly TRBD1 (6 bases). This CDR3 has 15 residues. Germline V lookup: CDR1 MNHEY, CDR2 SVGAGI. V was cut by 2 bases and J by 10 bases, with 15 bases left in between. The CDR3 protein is CASSYQQGISSPLHF. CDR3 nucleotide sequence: TGTGCCAGCAGTTACCAACAGGGAATCAGCTCACCCCTCCACTTT.

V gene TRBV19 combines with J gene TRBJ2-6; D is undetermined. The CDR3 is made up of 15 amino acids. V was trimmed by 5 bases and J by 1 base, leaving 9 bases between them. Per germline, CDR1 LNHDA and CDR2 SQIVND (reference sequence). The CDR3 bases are TGTGCCAGTAGTTTGCGGTTTTCTGGGGCCAACGTCCTGACTTTC. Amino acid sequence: CASSLRFSGANVLTF.

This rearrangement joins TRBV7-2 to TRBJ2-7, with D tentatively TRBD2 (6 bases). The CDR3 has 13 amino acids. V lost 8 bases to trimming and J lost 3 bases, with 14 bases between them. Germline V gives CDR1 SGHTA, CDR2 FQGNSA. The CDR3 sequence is CASGASEGYEQYF. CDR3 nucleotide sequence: TGTGCCAGCGGGGCTAGCGAGGGCTACGAGCAGTACTTC.

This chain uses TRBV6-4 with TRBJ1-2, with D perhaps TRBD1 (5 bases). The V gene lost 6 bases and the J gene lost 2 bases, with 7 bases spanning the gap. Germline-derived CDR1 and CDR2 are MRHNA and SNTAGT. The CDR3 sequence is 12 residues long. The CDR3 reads CASRAGNYGYTF. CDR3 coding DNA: TGTGCCAGCAGGGCAGGGAACTATGGCTACACCTTC.

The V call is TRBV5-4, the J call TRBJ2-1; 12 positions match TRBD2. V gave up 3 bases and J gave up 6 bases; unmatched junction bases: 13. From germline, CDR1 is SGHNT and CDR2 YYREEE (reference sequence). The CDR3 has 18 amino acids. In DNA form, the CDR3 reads TGTGCCAGCAGCTCTCTAGCGGGAGGGAAAGGATATCGCAATGAGCAGTTCTTC. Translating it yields CASSSLAGGKGYRNEQFF.

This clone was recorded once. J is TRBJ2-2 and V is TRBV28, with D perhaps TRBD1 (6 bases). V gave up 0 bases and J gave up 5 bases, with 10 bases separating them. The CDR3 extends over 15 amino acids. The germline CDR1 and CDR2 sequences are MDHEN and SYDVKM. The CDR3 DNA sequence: TGTGCCAGCAGTTTATGGCCAGGGGATACCGGGGAGCTGTTTTTT. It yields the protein CASSLWPGDTGELFF.

The DNA for the CDR3 is TGTGCCAGCAGCCCGGGGACCTCCCCGCCTGGTGAAAAACTGTTTTTT. Amino acid sequence: CASSPGTSPPGEKLFF. The rearrangement links TRBV28 to TRBJ1-4; tentatively, D is TRBD1 (5 bases). Trimming removed 6 bases at V and 7 bases at J, with 21 bases between. This CDR3 spans 16 amino acids. The germline V gene has CDR1 MDHEN and CDR2 SYDVKM. Together with reference TRBV28 and TRBJ1-4, the CDR3 gives the full variable domain: DVKVTQSSRYLVKRTGEKVFLECVQDMDHENMFWYRQDPGLGLRLIYFSYDVKMKEKGDIPEGYSVSREKKERFSLILESASTNQTSMYLCASSPGTSPPGEKLFFGSGTQLSVL.

CDR3 DNA sequence: TGTGCCAGCAGATGGACAGGGGGAGAGACCCAGTACTTC. The encoded protein is CASRWTGGETQYF. The chain joins TRBV5-4 to TRBJ2-5; 10 bases are a match to TRBD1. CDR3 length: 13 amino acids. Germline-derived CDR1 and CDR2 are SGHNT and YYREEE (reference sequence). J gave up 4 bases and V 5 bases, and 2 bases lay outside the gene matches.

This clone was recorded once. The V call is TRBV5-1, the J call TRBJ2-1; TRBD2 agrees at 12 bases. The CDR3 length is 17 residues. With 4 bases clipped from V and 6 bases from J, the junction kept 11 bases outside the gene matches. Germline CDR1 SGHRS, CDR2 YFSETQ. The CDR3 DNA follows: TGCGCCAGCAGCCAAGGACTAGCGGGACGTACGCTCAATGAGCAGTTCTTC. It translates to CASSQGLAGRTLNEQFF.